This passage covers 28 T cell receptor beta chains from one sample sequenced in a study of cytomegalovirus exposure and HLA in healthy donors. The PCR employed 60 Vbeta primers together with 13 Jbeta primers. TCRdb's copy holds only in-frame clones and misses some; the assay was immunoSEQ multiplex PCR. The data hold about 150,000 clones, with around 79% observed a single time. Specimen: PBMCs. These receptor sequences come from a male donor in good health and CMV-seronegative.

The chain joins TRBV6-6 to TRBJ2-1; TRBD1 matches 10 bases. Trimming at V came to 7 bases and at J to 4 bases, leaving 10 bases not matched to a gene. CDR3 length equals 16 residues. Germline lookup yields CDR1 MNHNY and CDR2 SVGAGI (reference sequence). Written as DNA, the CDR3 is TGTGCCAGCATTGACATGGGGGACAGGGGTTACAATGAGCAGTTCTTC. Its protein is CASIDMGDRGYNEQFF.

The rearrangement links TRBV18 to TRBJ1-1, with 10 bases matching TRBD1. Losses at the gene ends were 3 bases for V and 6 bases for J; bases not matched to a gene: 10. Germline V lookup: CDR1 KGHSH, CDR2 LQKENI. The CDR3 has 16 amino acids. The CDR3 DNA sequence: TGTGCCAGCTCACCCCGGGACAGGGGTCGATTGGCTGAAGCTTTCTTT. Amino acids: CASSPRDRGRLAEAFF.

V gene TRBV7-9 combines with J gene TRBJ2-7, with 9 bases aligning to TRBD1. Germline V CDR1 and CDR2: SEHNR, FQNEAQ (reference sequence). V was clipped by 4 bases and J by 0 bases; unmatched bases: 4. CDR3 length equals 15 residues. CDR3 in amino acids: CASSYGTGSSYEQYF. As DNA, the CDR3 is TGTGCCAGCAGCTACGGGACAGGGAGCTCCTACGAGCAGTACTTC.

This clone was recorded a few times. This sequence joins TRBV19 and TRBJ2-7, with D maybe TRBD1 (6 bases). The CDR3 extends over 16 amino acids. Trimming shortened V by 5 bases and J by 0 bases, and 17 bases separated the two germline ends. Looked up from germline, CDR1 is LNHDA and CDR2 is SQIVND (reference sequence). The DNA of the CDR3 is TGTGCCAGTAGTCAGGGGTTTTTTGGCTCCTCCTACGAGCAGTACTTC. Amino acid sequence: CASSQGFFGSSYEQYF. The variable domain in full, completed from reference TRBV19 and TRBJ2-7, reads DGGITQSPKYLFRKEGQNVTLSCEQNLNHDAMYWYRQDPGQGLRLIYYSQIVNDFQKGDIAEGYSVSREKKESFPLTVTSAQKNPTAFYLCASSQGFFGSSYEQYFGPGTRLTVT.

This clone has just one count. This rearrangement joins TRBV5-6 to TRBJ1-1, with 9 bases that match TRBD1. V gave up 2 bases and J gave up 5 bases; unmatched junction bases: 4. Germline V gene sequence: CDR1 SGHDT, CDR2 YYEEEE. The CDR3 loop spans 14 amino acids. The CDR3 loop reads CASSFGTGFTEAFF. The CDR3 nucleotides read TGTGCCAGCAGCTTTGGGACAGGGTTTACTGAAGCTTTCTTT.

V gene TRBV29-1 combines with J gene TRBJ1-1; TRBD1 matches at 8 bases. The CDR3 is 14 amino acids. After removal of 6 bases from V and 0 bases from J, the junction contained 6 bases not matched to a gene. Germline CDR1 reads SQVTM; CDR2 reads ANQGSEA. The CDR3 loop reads CSVPGGSMNTEAFF. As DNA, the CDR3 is TGCAGCGTACCAGGGGGCTCTATGAACACTGAAGCTTTCTTT.

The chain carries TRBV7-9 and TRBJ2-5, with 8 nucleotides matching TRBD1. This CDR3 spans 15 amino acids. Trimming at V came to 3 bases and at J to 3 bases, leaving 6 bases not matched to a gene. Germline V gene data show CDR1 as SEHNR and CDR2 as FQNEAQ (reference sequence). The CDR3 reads CASSLGTGGEETQYF. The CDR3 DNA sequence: TGTGCCAGCAGCTTGGGCACAGGGGGTGAAGAGACCCAGTACTTC.

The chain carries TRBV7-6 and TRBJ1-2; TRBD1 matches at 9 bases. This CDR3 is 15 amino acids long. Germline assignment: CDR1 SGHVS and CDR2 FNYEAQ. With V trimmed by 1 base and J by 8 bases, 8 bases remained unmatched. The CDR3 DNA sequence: TGTGCCAGCAGCTTAGGATACGGGACAGGGTTCGGCTACACCTTC. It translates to CASSLGYGTGFGYTF.

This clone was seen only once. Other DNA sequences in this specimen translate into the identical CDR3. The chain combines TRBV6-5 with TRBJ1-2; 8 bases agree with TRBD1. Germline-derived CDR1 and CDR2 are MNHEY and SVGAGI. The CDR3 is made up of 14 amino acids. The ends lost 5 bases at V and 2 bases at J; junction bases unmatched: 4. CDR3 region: CASSPYRGNYGYTF. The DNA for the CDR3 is TGTGCCAGCAGTCCCTACAGGGGGAACTATGGCTACACCTTC.

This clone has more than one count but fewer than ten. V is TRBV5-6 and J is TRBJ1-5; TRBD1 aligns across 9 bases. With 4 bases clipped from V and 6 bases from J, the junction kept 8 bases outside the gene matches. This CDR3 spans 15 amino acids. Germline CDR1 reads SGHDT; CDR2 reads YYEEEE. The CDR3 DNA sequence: TGTGCCAGCAGCGCCTCCGGGACAGGGCGTCAGCCCCAGCATTTT. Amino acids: CASSASGTGRQPQHF. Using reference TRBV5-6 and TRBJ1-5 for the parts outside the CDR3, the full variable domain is DAGVTQSPTHLIKTRGQQVTLRCSPKSGHDTVSWYQQALGQGPQFIFQYYEEEERQRGNFPDRFSGHQFPNYSSELNVNALLLGDSALYLCASSASGTGRQPQHFGDGTRLSIL.

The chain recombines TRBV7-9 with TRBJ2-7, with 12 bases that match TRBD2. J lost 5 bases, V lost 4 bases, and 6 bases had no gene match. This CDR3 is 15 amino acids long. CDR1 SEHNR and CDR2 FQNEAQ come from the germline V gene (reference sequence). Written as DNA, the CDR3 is TGTGCCAGCAGCTCGACTAGCGGGAGATTTGACGAGCAGTACTTC. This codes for CASSSTSGRFDEQYF.

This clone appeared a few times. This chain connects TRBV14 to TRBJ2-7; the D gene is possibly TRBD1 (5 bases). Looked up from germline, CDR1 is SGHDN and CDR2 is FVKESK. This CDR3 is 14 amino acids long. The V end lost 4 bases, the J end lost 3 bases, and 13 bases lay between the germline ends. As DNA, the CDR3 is TGTGCCAGCAGCCTGGAGCTGGGGCACTACGAGCAGTACTTC. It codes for CASSLELGHYEQYF.

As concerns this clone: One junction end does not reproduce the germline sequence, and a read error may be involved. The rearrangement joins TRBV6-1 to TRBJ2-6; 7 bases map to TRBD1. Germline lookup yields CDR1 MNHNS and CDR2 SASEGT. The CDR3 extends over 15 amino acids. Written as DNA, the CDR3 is TGTGCCAGCAGTCCCACAGGGGCTGGGGCCAACGGCCTGACTTTC. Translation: CASSPTGAGANGLTF.

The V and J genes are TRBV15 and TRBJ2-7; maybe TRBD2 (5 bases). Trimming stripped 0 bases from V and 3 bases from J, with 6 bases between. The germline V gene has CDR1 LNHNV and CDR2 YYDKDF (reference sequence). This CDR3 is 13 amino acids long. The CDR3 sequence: CATSRDGVYEQYF. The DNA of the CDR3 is TGTGCCACCAGCAGAGACGGGGTCTACGAGCAGTACTTC.

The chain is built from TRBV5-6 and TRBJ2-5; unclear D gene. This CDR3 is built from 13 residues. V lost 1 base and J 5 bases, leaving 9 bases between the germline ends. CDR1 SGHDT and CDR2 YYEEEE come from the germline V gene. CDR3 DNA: TGTGCCAGCAGCTTGCTAGATCAGGAGACCCAGTACTTC. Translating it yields CASSLLDQETQYF.

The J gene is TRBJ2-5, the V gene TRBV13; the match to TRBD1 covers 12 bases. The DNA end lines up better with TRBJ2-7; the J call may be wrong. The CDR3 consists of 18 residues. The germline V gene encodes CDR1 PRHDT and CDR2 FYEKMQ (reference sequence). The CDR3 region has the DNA TGTGCCAGCAGCTTAATTTCGGGACAGGGGGCAGGTTGGTACGAGCAGTACTTC. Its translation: CASSLISGQGAGWYEQYF.

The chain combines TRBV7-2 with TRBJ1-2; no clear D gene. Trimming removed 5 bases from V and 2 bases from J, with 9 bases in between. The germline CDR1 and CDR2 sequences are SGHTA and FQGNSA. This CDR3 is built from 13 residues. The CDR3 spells CASSLDLNYGYTF. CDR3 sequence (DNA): TGTGCCAGCAGCCTAGACTTGAACTATGGCTACACCTTC. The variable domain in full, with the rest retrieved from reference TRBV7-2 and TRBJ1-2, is GAGVSQSPSNKVTEKGKDVELRCDPISGHTALYWYRQSLGQGLEFLIYFQGNSAPDKSGLPSDRFSAERTGGSVSTLTIQRTQQEDSAVYLCASSLDLNYGYTFGSGTRLTVV.

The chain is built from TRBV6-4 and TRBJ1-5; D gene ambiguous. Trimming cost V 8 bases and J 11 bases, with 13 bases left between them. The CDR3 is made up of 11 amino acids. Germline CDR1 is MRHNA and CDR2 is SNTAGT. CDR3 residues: CASGGVGAQHF. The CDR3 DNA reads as TGTGCCAGCGGCGGGGTAGGTGCCCAGCATTTT.

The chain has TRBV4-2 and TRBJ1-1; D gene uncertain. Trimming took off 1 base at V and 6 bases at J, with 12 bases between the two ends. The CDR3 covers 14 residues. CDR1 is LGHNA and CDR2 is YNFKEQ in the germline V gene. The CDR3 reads CASSQGRIGAEAFF. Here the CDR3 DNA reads TGTGCCAGCAGCCAAGGGCGGATAGGCGCTGAAGCTTTCTTT.

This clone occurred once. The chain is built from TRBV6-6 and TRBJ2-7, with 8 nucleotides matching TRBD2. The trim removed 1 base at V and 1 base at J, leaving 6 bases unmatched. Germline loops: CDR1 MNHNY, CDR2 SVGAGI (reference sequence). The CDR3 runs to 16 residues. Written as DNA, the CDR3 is TGTGCCAGCAGTTACTACAGCGGGGGTTCTTCCTACGAGCAGTACTTC. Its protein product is CASSYYSGGSSYEQYF.

The CDR3 here is CASSRQGNSPLHF. CDR3 nucleotide sequence: TGTGCCAGCAGCCGACAGGGTAATTCACCCCTCCACTTT. The V gene is TRBV2, the J gene TRBJ1-6; 7 positions agree with TRBD1. Germline V gene sequence: CDR1 SNHLY, CDR2 FYNNEI. The ends lost 6 bases at V and 6 bases at J; junction bases unmatched: 2. This CDR3 spans 13 amino acids.

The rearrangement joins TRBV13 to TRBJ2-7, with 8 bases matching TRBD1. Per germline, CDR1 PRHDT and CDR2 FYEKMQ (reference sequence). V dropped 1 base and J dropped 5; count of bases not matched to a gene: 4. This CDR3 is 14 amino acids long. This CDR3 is CASSLAVTGDEQYF. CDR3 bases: TGTGCCAGCAGCTTAGCGGTGACAGGGGACGAGCAGTACTTC.

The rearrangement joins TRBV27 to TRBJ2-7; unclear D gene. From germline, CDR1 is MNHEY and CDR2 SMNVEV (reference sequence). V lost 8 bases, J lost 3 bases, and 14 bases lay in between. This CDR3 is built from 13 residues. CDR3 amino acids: CASGRLFLYEQYF. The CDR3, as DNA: TGTGCCAGCGGCCGACTTTTTCTCTACGAGCAGTACTTC.

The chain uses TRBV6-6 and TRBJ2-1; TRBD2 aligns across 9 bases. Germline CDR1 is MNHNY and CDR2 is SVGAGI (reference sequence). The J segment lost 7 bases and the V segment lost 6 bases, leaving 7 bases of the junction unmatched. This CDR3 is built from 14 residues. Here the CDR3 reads CASRQGLAQNEQFF. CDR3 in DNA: TGTGCCAGCAGACAGGGACTAGCTCAAAATGAGCAGTTCTTC.

The CDR3 DNA reads TGTGCCTGGAGCCGAGAGGCTGAAGCTTTCTTT. Its protein product is CAWSREAEAFF. This rearrangement joins TRBV30 to TRBJ1-1; D uncertain. Trimming removed 3 bases at V and 6 bases at J, with 8 bases between. Germline V gene sequence: CDR1 GTSNPN, CDR2 SVGIG (reference sequence). The CDR3 covers 11 residues.

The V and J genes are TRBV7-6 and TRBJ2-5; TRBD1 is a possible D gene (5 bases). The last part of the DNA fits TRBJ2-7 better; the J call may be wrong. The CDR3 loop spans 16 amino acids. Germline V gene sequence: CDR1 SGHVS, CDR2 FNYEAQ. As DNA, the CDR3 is TGTGCCAGCAGCCGCGGACATTCAAAAAGCTCCTACGAGCAGTACTTC. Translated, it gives CASSRGHSKSSYEQYF.

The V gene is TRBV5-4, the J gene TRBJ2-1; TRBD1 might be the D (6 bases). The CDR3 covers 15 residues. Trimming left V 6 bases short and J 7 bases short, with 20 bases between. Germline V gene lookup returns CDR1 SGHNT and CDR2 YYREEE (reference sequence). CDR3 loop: CASNLWQGRLNEQFF. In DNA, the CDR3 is TGTGCCAGCAACCTCTGGCAGGGGCGTTTGAATGAGCAGTTCTTC.

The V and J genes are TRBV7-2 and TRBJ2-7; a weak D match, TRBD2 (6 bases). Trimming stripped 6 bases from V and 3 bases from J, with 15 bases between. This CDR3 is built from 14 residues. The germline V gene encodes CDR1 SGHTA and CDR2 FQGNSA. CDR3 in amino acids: CASSLDVRGYEQYF. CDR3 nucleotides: TGTGCCAGCAGTCTAGACGTGCGGGGCTACGAGCAGTACTTC. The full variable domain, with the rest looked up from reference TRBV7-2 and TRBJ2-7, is GAGVSQSPSNKVTEKGKDVELRCDPISGHTALYWYRQSLGQGLEFLIYFQGNSAPDKSGLPSDRFSAERTGGSVSTLTIQRTQQEDSAVYLCASSLDVRGYEQYFGPGTRLTVT.